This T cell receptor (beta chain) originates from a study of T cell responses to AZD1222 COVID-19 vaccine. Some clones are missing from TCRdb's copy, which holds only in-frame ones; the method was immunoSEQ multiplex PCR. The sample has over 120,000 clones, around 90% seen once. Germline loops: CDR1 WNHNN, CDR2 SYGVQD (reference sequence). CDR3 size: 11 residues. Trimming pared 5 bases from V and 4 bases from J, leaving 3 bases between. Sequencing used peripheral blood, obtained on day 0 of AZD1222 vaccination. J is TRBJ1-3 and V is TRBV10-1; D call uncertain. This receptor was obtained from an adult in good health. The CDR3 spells CASSSGNTIYF. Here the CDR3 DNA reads TGCGCCAGCAGTTCGGGAAACACCATATATTTT.